This T cell receptor (beta chain) came from a study of blood T cell repertoires in COVID-19. Original data processing: Amplifying reference gene primers gave estimates of nucleated cell counts. Libraries were prepared by immunoSEQ multiplex PCR; TCRdb keeps only in-frame clonotypes and omits some of them. V, J and clone size derive from that table, while D and trimming were established from the DNA sequence. The sample includes tens of thousands of clones, around 68% of them seen just once. Germline V gene sequence: CDR1 MDHEN, CDR2 SYDVKM. The CDR3 totals 14 residues. V was shortened by 5 bases and J by 0 bases, with 9 bases between the two germline ends. In the case of this clone: Other nucleotide sequences from this sample produce the same CDR3.

V is TRBV28 and J is TRBJ2-3; D is possibly TRBD1 (6 bases). The sample was peripheral blood. The receptor's source is a woman aged 70-85 years with acute or convalescent COVID-19. The CDR3 spells CASSRQGSTDTQYF. CDR3 sequence (DNA): TGTGCCAGCAGTCGGCAGGGGAGCACAGATACGCAGTATTTT.